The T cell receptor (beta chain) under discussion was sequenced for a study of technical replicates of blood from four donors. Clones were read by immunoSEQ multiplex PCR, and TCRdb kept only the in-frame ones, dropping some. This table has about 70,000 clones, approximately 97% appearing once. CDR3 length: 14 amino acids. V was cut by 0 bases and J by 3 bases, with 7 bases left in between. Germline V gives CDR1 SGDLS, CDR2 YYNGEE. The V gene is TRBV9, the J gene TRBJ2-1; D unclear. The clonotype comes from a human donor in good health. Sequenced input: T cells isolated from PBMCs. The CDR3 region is CASSVGSNYNEQFF. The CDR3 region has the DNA TGTGCCAGCAGCGTAGGGTCTAACTACAATGAGCAGTTCTTC.